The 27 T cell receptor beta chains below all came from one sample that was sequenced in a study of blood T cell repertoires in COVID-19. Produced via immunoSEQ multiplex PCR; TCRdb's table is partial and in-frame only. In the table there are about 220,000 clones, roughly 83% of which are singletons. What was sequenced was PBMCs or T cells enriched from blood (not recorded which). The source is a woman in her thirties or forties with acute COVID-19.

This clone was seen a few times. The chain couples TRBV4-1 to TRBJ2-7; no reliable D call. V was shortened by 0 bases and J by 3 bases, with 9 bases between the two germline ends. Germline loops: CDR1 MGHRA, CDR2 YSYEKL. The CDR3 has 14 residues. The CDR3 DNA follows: TGCGCCAGCAGCCAAGATCCTACCATCTACGAGCAGTACTTC. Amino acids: CASSQDPTIYEQYF.

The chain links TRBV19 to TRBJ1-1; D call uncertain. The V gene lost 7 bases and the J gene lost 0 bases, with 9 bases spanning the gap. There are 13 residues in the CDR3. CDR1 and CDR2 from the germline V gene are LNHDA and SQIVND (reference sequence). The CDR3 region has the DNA TGTGCCAGTAACTCAGGCATGAACACTGAAGCTTTCTTT. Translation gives CASNSGMNTEAFF.

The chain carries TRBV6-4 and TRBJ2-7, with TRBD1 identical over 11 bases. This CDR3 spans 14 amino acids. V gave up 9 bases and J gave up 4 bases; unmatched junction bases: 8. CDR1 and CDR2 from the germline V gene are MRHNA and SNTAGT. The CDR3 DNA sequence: TGTGCCAGTACCTCAGGACAGGGGGCATACGAGCAGTACTTC. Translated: CASTSGQGAYEQYF.

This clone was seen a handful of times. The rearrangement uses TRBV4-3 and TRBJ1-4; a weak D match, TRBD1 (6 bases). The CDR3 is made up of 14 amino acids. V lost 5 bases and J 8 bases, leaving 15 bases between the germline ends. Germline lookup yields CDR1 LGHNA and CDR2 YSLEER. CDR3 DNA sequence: TGCGCCAGCAGCGTGGACAGCGGCGGGGAAAAACTGTTTTTT. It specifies CASSVDSGGEKLFF.

The CDR3 DNA follows: TGTGCCAGCAGTTTGGGGGGTCCCGCGAACACCGGGGAGCTGTTTTTT. It is translated as CASSLGGPANTGELFF. This chain uses TRBV9 with TRBJ2-2; possibly TRBD2 for D (6 bases). The germline gives CDR1 SGDLS, CDR2 YYNGEE. CDR3 length: 16 residues. V gave up 5 bases and J gave up 0 bases, with 14 bases separating them.

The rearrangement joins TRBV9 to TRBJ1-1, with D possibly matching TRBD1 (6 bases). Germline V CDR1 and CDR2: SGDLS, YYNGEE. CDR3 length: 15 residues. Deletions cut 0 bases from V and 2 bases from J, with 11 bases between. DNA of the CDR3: TGTGCCAGCAGCGTAGGAGGGGGTGAAAACACTGAAGCTTTCTTT. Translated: CASSVGGGENTEAFF. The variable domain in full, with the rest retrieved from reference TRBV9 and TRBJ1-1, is DSGVTQTPKHLITATGQRVTLRCSPRSGDLSVYWYQQSLDQGLQFLIQYYNGEERAKGNILERFSAQQFPDLHSELNLSSLELGDSALYFCASSVGGGENTEAFFGQGTRLTVV.

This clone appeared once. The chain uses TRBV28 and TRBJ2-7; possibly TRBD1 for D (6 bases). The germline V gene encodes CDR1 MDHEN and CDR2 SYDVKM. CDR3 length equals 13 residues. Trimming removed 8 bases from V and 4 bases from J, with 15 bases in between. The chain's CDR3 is CASYPQGGYEQYF. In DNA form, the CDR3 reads TGTGCCAGCTATCCACAGGGTGGGTACGAGCAGTACTTC.

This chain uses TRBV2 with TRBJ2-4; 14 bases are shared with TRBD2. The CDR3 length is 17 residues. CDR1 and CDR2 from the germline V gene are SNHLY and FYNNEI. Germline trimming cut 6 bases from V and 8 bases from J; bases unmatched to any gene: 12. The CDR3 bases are TGTGCCAGCAGGGCTGGGACTAGCGGGAGTCGAGCGGACATTCAGTACTTC. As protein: CASRAGTSGSRADIQYF.

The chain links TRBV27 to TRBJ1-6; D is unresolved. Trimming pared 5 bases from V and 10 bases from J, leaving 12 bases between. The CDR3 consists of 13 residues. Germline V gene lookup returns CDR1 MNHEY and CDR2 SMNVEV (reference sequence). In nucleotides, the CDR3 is TGTGCCAGCAGTCTCGACGGAGGATCACCCCTCCACTTT. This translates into CASSLDGGSPLHF.

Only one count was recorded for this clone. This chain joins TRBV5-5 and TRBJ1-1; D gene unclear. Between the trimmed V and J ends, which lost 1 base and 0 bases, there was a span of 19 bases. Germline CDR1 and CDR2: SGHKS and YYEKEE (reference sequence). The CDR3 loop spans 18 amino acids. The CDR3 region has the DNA TGTGCCAGCAGCTTGAGATCCGGGAGAGGGCTATTGAACACTGAAGCTTTCTTT. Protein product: CASSLRSGRGLLNTEAFF.

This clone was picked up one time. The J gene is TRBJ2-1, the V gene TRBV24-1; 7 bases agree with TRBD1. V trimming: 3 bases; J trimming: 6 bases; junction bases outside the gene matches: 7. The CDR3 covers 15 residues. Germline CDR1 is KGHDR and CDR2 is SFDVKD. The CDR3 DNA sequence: TGTGCCACCAGTGATCGGACAGGAGGATCCAATGAGCAGTTCTTC. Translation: CATSDRTGGSNEQFF.

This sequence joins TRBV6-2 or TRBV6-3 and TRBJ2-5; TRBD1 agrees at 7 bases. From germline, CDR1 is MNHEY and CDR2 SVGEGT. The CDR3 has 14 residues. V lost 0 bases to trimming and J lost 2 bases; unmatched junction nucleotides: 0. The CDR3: CASSYSTGQETQYF. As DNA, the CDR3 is TGTGCCAGCAGTTACTCGACAGGGCAAGAGACCCAGTACTTC.

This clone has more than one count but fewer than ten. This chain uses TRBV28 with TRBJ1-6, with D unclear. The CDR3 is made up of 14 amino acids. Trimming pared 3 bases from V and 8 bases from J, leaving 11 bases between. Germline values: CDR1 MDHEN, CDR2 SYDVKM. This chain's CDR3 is CASSFHGVDSPLHF. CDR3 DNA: TGTGCCAGCAGTTTTCACGGGGTGGATTCACCCCTCCACTTT.

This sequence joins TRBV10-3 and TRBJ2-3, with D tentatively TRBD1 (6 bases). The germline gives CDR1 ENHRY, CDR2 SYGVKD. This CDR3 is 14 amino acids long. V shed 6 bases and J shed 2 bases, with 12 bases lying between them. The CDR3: CAISNGQITDTQYF. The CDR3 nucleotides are TGTGCCATCAGCAATGGACAGATCACAGATACGCAGTATTTT.

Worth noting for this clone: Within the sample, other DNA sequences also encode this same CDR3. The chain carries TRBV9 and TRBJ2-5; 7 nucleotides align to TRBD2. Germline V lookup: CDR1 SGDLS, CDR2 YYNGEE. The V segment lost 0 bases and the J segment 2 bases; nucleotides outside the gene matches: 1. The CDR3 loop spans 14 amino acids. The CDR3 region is CASSVGGGQETQYF. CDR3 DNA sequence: TGTGCCAGCAGCGTAGGGGGGGGTCAAGAGACCCAGTACTTC.

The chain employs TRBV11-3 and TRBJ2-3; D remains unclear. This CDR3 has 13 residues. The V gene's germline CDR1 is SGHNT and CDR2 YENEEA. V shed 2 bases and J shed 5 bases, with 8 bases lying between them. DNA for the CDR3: TGTGCCAGCAGCTTACTAGAGGAAGATACGCAGTATTTT. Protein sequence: CASSLLEEDTQYF.

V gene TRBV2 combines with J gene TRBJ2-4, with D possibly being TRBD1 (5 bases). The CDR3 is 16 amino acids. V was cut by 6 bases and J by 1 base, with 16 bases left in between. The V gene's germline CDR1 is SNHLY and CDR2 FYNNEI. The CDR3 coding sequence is TGTGCCAGCAGGCCCAGGGCTGGTGGGGCCAAAAACATTCAGTACTTC. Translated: CASRPRAGGAKNIQYF.

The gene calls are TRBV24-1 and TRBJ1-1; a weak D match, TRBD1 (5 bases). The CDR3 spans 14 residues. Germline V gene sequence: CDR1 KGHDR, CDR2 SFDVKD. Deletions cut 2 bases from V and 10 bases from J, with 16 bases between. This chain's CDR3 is CATSDSPTGRGAFF. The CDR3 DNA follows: TGTGCCACCAGTGATTCCCCGACGGGGAGGGGAGCTTTCTTT.

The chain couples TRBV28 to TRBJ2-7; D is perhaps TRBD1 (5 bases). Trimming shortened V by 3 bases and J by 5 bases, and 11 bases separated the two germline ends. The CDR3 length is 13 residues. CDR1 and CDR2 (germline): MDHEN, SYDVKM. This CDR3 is CASSLSGKHEQYF. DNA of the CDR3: TGTGCCAGCAGTTTGTCAGGGAAACACGAGCAGTACTTC.

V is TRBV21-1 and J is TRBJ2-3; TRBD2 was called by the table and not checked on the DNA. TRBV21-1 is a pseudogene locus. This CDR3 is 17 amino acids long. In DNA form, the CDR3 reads TGTGCCATCGGGGGCGGGAGGAGGGTTCGCGAAACAGATACGCAGTATTTT. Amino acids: CAIGGGRRVRETDTQYF.

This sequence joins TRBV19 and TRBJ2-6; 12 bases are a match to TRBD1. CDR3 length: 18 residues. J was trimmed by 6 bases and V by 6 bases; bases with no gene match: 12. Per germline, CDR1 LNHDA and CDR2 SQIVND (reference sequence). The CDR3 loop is CASSTGTGGWISANVLTF. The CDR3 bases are TGTGCCAGTAGCACCGGGACAGGGGGCTGGATTTCGGCCAACGTCCTGACTTTC.

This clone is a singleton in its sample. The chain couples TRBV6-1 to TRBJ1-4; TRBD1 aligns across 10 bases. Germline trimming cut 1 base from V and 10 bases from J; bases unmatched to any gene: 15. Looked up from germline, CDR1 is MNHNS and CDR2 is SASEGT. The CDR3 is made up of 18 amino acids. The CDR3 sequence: CASSEGPGQGKFGGKLFF. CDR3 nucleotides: TGTGCCAGCAGTGAAGGCCCGGGACAGGGGAAGTTCGGAGGAAAACTGTTTTTT.

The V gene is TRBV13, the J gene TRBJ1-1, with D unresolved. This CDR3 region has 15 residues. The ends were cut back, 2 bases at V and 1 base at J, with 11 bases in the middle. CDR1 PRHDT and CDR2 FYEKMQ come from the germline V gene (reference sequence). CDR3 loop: CASSLPSGANTEAFF. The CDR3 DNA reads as TGTGCCAGCAGCTTACCGTCGGGAGCGAACACTGAAGCTTTCTTT. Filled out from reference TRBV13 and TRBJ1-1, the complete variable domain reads AAGVIQSPRHLIKEKRETATLKCYPIPRHDTVYWYQQGPGQDPQFLISFYEKMQSDKGSIPDRFSAQQFSDYHSELNMSSLELGDSALYFCASSLPSGANTEAFFGQGTRLTVV.

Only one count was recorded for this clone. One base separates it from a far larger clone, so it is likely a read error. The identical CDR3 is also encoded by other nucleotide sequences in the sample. The CDR3 DNA is TGTGCCAGCTTGGAGGGACAGGGAGTGGGGGGGGCCAACGTCCTGACTTTC. Residues: CASLEGQGVGGANVLTF. The genes are TRBV5-4 and TRBJ2-6; 9 nucleotides agree with TRBD1. The V gene end was trimmed by 7 bases and the J gene end by 4 bases; junction bases not matched to a gene: 12. The CDR3 totals 17 residues. CDR1 and CDR2 from the germline V gene are SGHNT and YYREEE (reference sequence).

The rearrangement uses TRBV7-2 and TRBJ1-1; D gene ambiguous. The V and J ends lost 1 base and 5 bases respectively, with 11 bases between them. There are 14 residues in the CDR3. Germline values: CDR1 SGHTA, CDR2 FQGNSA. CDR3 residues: CASSLVPLRTEAFF. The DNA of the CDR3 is TGTGCCAGCAGCTTAGTCCCATTGCGAACTGAAGCTTTCTTT.

The CDR3 loop reads CAIRPDRGMNTEAFF. The CDR3 coding sequence is TGTGCCATCAGGCCGGACAGGGGTATGAACACTGAAGCTTTCTTT. V is TRBV10-3 and J is TRBJ1-1; 9 bases map to TRBD1. CDR1 is ENHRY and CDR2 is SYGVKD in the germline V gene. V shed 6 bases and J 0 bases; nucleotides not matched to a gene: 5. The CDR3 extends over 15 amino acids.

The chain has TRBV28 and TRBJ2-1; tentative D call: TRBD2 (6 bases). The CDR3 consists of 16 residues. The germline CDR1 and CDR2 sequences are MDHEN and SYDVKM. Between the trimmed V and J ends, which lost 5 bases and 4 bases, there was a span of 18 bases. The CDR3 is CASSPIGSREYNEQFF. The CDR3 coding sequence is TGTGCCAGCAGTCCGATCGGTTCCCGGGAGTACAATGAGCAGTTCTTC.